This TCR beta chain is drawn from a study of CD8 T cells in ankylosing spondylitis. General study results and limits: What appeared characteristic of ankylosing spondylitis blood was a TCR beta motif of eight highly homologous variants. As for the disease-linked clones, they showed a CD8+ phenotype and occurred at relatively low frequencies in peripheral blood. Previously reported in reactive arthritis synovial fluid and blood were some of the motif variants.

The germline gives CDR1 DFQATT, CDR2 SNEGSKA (reference sequence). The CDR3 is made up of 18 amino acids. V lost 3 bases to trimming and J lost 1 base; unmatched junction nucleotides: 14. Researchers built TCR beta libraries using quantitative 5'-RACE with molecular barcodes. One entry per CDR3 protein results from TCRdb running MiXCR on the 5' RACE reads. The table lists hundreds of thousands of distinct CDR3 sequences, roughly 27% of them singletons, with roughly 0.9% in the top ten. Worth noting for this clonotype: Its antigen is unknown.

This chain uses TRBV20-1 with TRBJ2-3, with 9 bases that match TRBD1. This clonotype originated in a male donor with ankylosing spondylitis. The sample taken for sequencing was blood, either unsorted or a sorted T cell fraction (not recorded which). As DNA, the CDR3 is TGCAGTGCTAGGATTTCCTCCCGGGACAGGGATCGCACAGATACGCAGTATTTT. It is translated as CSARISSRDRDRTDTQYF.